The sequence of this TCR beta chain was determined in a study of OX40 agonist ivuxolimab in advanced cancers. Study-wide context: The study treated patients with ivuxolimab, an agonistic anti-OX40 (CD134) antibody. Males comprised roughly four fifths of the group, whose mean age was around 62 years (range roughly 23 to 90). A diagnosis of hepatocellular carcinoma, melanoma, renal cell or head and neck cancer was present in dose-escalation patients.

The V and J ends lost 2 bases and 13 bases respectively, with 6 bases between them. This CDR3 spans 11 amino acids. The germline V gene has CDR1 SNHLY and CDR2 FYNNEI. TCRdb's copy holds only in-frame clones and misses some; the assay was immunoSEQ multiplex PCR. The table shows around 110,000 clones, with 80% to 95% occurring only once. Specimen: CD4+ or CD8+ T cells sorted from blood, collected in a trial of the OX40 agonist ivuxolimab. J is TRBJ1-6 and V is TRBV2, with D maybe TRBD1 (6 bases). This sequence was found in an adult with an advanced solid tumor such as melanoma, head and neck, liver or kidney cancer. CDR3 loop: CASSEQGPLHF. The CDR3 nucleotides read TGTGCCAGCAGTGAACAGGGGCCCCTCCACTTT.